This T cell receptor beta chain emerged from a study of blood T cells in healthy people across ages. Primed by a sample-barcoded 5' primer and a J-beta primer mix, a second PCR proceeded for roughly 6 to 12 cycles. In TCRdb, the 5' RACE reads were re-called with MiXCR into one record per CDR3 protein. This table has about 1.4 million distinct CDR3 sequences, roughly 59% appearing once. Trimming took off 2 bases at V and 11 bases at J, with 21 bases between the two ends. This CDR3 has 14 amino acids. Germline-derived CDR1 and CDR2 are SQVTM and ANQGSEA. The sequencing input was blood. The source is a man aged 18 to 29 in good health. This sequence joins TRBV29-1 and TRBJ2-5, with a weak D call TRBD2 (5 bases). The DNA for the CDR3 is TGCAGCGTTGAACTTGGACTGGAGTATTCGAGGCAGTACTTC. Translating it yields CSVELGLEYSRQYF.